Listed below are T cell receptor beta chains from one sample, sequenced in a study of T-cell reconstitution after alpha-beta-depleted transplantation in children. TCRdb re-derived calls from the PCR reads in MiXCR, one entry per CDR3 protein. The sample has 200,000 or so distinct CDR3 sequences, about 8.2% seen once; the top ten hold roughly 35%. The specimen was PBMCs, mostly from graft donor cells, collected 360 days after TCRalphabeta/CD19-depleted stem cell transplant. All receptors come from a male patient between 2 and 10 years old who had a stem cell transplant for acute myeloid leukemia, so the T cells may come from the graft donor. Both conserved end residues are part of each CDR3. D genes are given only for firm matches. Where a row states a size, it is once, few, many or the class of an expanded clone; other rows omit it.

v_gene: TRBV7-2; abundance: -; d_gene: -; j_gene: TRBJ1-1; CDR3aa: CASSPPGAGNTEAFF; CDR3nt: TGTGCCAGCAGCCCCCCCGGGGCAGGGAACACTGAAGCTTTCTTT
v_gene: TRBV27; abundance: -; d_gene: -; j_gene: TRBJ2-3; CDR3aa: CATIYSGPRDTDTQYF; CDR3nt: TGTGCCACCATTTATTCCGGGCCCCGGGACACAGATACGCAGTATTTT
v_gene: TRBV20-1; abundance: -; d_gene: -; j_gene: TRBJ2-5; CDR3aa: CSAPAGYETQYF; CDR3nt: TGCAGTGCCCCCGCGGGGTATGAGACCCAGTACTTC
v_gene: TRBV11-3; abundance: few; d_gene: -; j_gene: TRBJ1-2; CDR3aa: CASSTLKQGSCYGYTF; CDR3nt: TGTGCCAGCAGTACTCTCAAACAGGGAAGTTGCTATGGCTACACCTTC
v_gene: TRBV10-3; abundance: -; d_gene: TRBD2; j_gene: TRBJ2-3; CDR3aa: CAISTSGATDTQYF; CDR3nt: TGTGCCATCTCGACTAGCGGAGCCACAGATACGCAGTATTTT
v_gene: TRBV4-1; abundance: few; d_gene: TRBD2; j_gene: TRBJ2-7; CDR3aa: CASSPWTSVDSYEQYF; CDR3nt: TGCGCCAGCAGCCCCTGGACTAGCGTAGACTCCTACGAGCAGTACTTC
v_gene: TRBV29-1; abundance: many; d_gene: TRBD2; j_gene: TRBJ2-3; CDR3aa: CSVAKTSESTDTQYF; CDR3nt: TGCAGCGTTGCGAAGACTAGCGAAAGCACAGATACGCAGTATTTT
v_gene: TRBV5-1; abundance: -; d_gene: TRBD2; j_gene: TRBJ2-1; CDR3aa: CASSLGASGGLNEQFF; CDR3nt: TGCGCCAGCAGCTTGGGGGCTAGCGGGGGTCTCAATGAGCAGTTCTTC
v_gene: TRBV3-1; abundance: few; d_gene: TRBD1; j_gene: TRBJ1-1; CDR3aa: CASSWTGLILNTEAFF; CDR3nt: TGTGCCAGCAGCTGGACAGGACTGATCCTGAACACTGAAGCTTTCTTT
v_gene: TRBV4-3; abundance: -; d_gene: TRBD2; j_gene: TRBJ2-1; CDR3aa: CASSQDSSGRRDEQIF; CDR3nt: TGCGCCAGCAGCCAAGACTCTAGCGGGAGGAGGGATGAGCAGATCTTC
v_gene: TRBV6-1; abundance: -; d_gene: TRBD1; j_gene: TRBJ1-5; CDR3aa: CASSFRGTGNQPQHF; CDR3nt: TGTGCCAGCAGCTTCAGGGGGACGGGCAATCAGCCCCAGCATTTT
v_gene: TRBV4-3; abundance: many; d_gene: -; j_gene: TRBJ2-7; CDR3aa: CASSQVWPNSYEQYF; CDR3nt: TGCGCCAGCAGCCAAGTGTGGCCTAACTCCTACGAGCAGTACTTC
v_gene: TRBV6-2/TRBV6-3; abundance: many; d_gene: -; j_gene: TRBJ2-2; CDR3aa: CASSKNRALGELFF; CDR3nt: TGTGCCAGCAGTAAAAACAGGGCGCTCGGGGAGCTGTTTTTT
v_gene: TRBV3-1; abundance: many; d_gene: TRBD1; j_gene: TRBJ2-3; CDR3aa: CASSQRDRILYTQYF; CDR3nt: TGTGCCAGCAGCCAAAGGGACAGAATCCTGTATACGCAGTATTTT
v_gene: TRBV28; abundance: -; d_gene: -; j_gene: TRBJ2-7; CDR3aa: CASSLTGRDEQYF; CDR3nt: TGTGCCAGCAGCCTAACCGGTCGAGACGAGCAGTACTTC
v_gene: TRBV6-5; abundance: many; d_gene: -; j_gene: TRBJ2-5; CDR3aa: CASSYSGIRETQYF; CDR3nt: TGTGCCAGCAGTTACTCGGGTATTCGGGAGACCCAGTACTTC
v_gene: TRBV20-1; abundance: -; d_gene: -; j_gene: TRBJ2-2; CDR3aa: CSARYRQPTGELFF; CDR3nt: TGCAGTGCTAGATACCGACAGCCCACCGGGGAGCTGTTTTTT
v_gene: TRBV7-8; abundance: -; d_gene: TRBD1; j_gene: TRBJ2-7; CDR3aa: CASSSDRVEAEQYF; CDR3nt: TGTGCCAGCAGCTCCGACAGGGTGGAAGCCGAGCAGTACTTC
v_gene: TRBV6-5; abundance: many; d_gene: -; j_gene: TRBJ2-3; CDR3aa: CASSYGVGEGTDTQYF; CDR3nt: TGTGCCAGCAGTTACGGCGTCGGGGAAGGCACAGATACGCAGTATTTT
v_gene: TRBV20-1; abundance: few; d_gene: TRBD2; j_gene: TRBJ2-1; CDR3aa: CSARSGASGGDEQFF; CDR3nt: TGCAGTGCTAGAAGCGGGGCCAGCGGGGGGGATGAGCAGTTCTTC
v_gene: TRBV24-1; abundance: few; d_gene: TRBD2; j_gene: TRBJ2-1; CDR3aa: CATSDSASGVYNEQFF; CDR3nt: TGTGCCACCAGTGATTCCGCTAGCGGGGTCTACAATGAGCAGTTCTTC
v_gene: TRBV4-3; abundance: few; d_gene: -; j_gene: TRBJ1-6; CDR3aa: CASSQDTRTHSPLHF; CDR3nt: TGCGCCAGCAGCCAAGATACCAGGACTCATTCACCCCTCCACTTT
v_gene: TRBV29-1; abundance: many; d_gene: TRBD1; j_gene: TRBJ2-1; CDR3aa: CSVGQGPYNEQFF; CDR3nt: TGCAGCGTGGGACAGGGCCCCTACAATGAGCAGTTCTTC
v_gene: TRBV20-1; abundance: -; d_gene: -; j_gene: TRBJ2-3; CDR3aa: CSARALANTQYF; CDR3nt: TGCAGTGCTAGAGCGCTAGCGAATACGCAGTATTTT
v_gene: TRBV5-1; abundance: -; d_gene: -; j_gene: TRBJ2-2; CDR3aa: CASSLGSHTGELFF; CDR3nt: TGCGCCAGCAGCTTGGGATCTCACACCGGGGAGCTGTTTTTT
v_gene: TRBV6-5; abundance: few; d_gene: -; j_gene: TRBJ2-3; CDR3aa: CASSYSGNTDTQYF; CDR3nt: TGTGCCAGCAGTTACTCCGGGAACACAGATACGCAGTATTTT
v_gene: TRBV29-1; abundance: few; d_gene: -; j_gene: TRBJ2-3; CDR3aa: CSGERGPDTQYF; CDR3nt: TGCAGCGGCGAGAGAGGGCCAGATACGCAGTATTTT
v_gene: TRBV5-1; abundance: few; d_gene: TRBD2; j_gene: TRBJ2-1; CDR3aa: CASSPFPSGISYNEQFF; CDR3nt: TGCGCCAGCAGCCCCTTCCCTAGCGGCATCTCCTACAATGAGCAGTTCTTC
v_gene: TRBV5-5; abundance: few; d_gene: -; j_gene: TRBJ2-5; CDR3aa: CASSHLREETQYF; CDR3nt: TGTGCCAGCAGCCATCTACGGGAAGAGACCCAGTACTTC
v_gene: TRBV19; abundance: -; d_gene: -; j_gene: TRBJ2-1; CDR3aa: CASSIDLRDPALDEQFF; CDR3nt: TGTGCCAGTAGTATAGATCTCCGGGACCCGGCTTTGGATGAGCAGTTCTTC
v_gene: TRBV20-1; abundance: -; d_gene: TRBD2; j_gene: TRBJ2-5; CDR3aa: CSARDGPSLAGGLLDPETQYF; CDR3nt: TGCAGTGCTAGAGATGGACCCTCACTAGCGGGAGGGCTCCTGGACCCAGAGACCCAGTACTTC
v_gene: TRBV7-3; abundance: few; d_gene: TRBD2; j_gene: TRBJ2-1; CDR3aa: CASSLRGPGLAGYNEQFF; CDR3nt: TGTGCCAGCAGCTTGAGGGGACCGGGACTAGCGGGATACAATGAGCAGTTCTTC
v_gene: TRBV7-3; abundance: many; d_gene: TRBD2; j_gene: TRBJ2-1; CDR3aa: CASSSSGRSNEQFF; CDR3nt: TGTGCCAGCAGCAGTAGCGGGAGGAGTAATGAGCAGTTCTTC
v_gene: TRBV12-3/TRBV12-4; abundance: -; d_gene: TRBD2; j_gene: TRBJ2-5; CDR3aa: CASSELAGGAETQYF; CDR3nt: TGTGCCAGCAGCGAACTAGCGGGGGGAGCGGAGACCCAGTACTTC
v_gene: TRBV14; abundance: many; d_gene: -; j_gene: TRBJ1-4; CDR3aa: CASSSHRDHNEKLFF; CDR3nt: TGTGCCAGCAGCTCCCATAGGGATCATAATGAAAAACTGTTTTTT
v_gene: TRBV5-1; abundance: many; d_gene: TRBD2; j_gene: TRBJ2-5; CDR3aa: CASSATGTSEETQYF; CDR3nt: TGCGCCAGCAGCGCTACCGGGACTAGCGAGGAGACCCAGTACTTC
v_gene: TRBV5-5; abundance: many; d_gene: -; j_gene: TRBJ2-2; CDR3aa: CASSMEDLGELFF; CDR3nt: TGTGCCAGCAGCATGGAAGACCTCGGGGAGCTGTTTTTT
v_gene: TRBV15; abundance: -; d_gene: -; j_gene: TRBJ2-7; CDR3aa: CATSRDLGLGGSYEQYF; CDR3nt: TGTGCCACCAGCAGAGATCTTGGTTTGGGCGGCTCCTACGAGCAGTACTTC
v_gene: TRBV5-1; abundance: many; d_gene: TRBD2; j_gene: TRBJ2-7; CDR3aa: CASSLSISGPSYEQYF; CDR3nt: TGCGCCAGCAGCTTGTCGATTAGCGGGCCTTCCTACGAGCAGTACTTC
v_gene: TRBV7-2; abundance: few; d_gene: TRBD1; j_gene: TRBJ1-5; CDR3aa: CASSFYAGQDSNQPQHF; CDR3nt: TGTGCCAGCAGCTTTTATGCGGGACAGGATAGCAATCAGCCCCAGCATTTT
v_gene: TRBV20-1; abundance: -; d_gene: TRBD2; j_gene: TRBJ2-1; CDR3aa: CSARTSGRNEQFF; CDR3nt: TGCAGTGCGAGGACTAGCGGACGCAATGAGCAGTTCTTC
v_gene: TRBV3-1; abundance: few; d_gene: TRBD1; j_gene: TRBJ2-1; CDR3aa: CASSQTGVSYNEQFF; CDR3nt: TGTGCCAGCAGCCAGACAGGGGTCTCCTACAATGAGCAGTTCTTC
v_gene: TRBV7-2; abundance: many; d_gene: -; j_gene: TRBJ2-7; CDR3aa: CASSPIRGSEQYF; CDR3nt: TGTGCCAGCAGCCCCATCAGGGGATCCGAGCAGTACTTC
v_gene: TRBV5-1; abundance: -; d_gene: TRBD1; j_gene: TRBJ2-5; CDR3aa: CASSLEGTGTDYQETQYF; CDR3nt: TGCGCCAGCAGCTTGGAGGGTACCGGGACAGATTACCAAGAGACCCAGTACTTC
v_gene: TRBV27; abundance: few; d_gene: -; j_gene: TRBJ2-5; CDR3aa: CASRSPRGQETQYF; CDR3nt: TGTGCCAGCAGGAGCCCCAGGGGTCAGGAGACCCAGTACTTC
v_gene: TRBV7-9; abundance: many; d_gene: -; j_gene: TRBJ2-7; CDR3aa: CASSLEGTAFYEQYF; CDR3nt: TGTGCCAGCAGCTTAGAAGGCACAGCCTTCTACGAGCAGTACTTC
v_gene: TRBV11-3; abundance: few; d_gene: TRBD2; j_gene: TRBJ2-1; CDR3aa: CASSLGLAGGRYEQFF; CDR3nt: TGTGCCAGCAGCTTGGGACTAGCGGGGGGTAGGTATGAGCAGTTCTTC
v_gene: TRBV20-1; abundance: -; d_gene: -; j_gene: TRBJ2-3; CDR3aa: CSARFAPTDTQYF; CDR3nt: TGCAGTGCTAGGTTTGCGCCGACAGATACGCAGTATTTT
v_gene: TRBV29-1; abundance: many; d_gene: -; j_gene: TRBJ1-2; CDR3aa: CSVDRGSYGYTF; CDR3nt: TGCAGCGTTGACAGGGGTAGCTATGGCTACACCTTC
v_gene: TRBV4-2; abundance: -; d_gene: TRBD1; j_gene: TRBJ2-2; CDR3aa: CASSQGQGPGELFF; CDR3nt: TGTGCCAGCAGCCAAGGACAGGGTCCCGGGGAGCTGTTTTTT
v_gene: TRBV5-1; abundance: many; d_gene: -; j_gene: TRBJ2-1; CDR3aa: CASSPPAGSSYNEQFF; CDR3nt: TGCGCCAGCAGCCCCCCCGCGGGGAGCTCCTACAATGAGCAGTTCTTC
v_gene: TRBV12-3/TRBV12-4; abundance: few; d_gene: TRBD2; j_gene: TRBJ2-5; CDR3aa: CASSPSAGEVGGTQYF; CDR3nt: TGTGCCAGCAGCCCGTCAGCGGGAGAGGTTGGTGGGACCCAGTACTTC
v_gene: TRBV29-1; abundance: many; d_gene: TRBD2; j_gene: TRBJ2-1; CDR3aa: CSGTSGMNEQFF; CDR3nt: TGCAGCGGGACTAGCGGAATGAATGAGCAGTTCTTC
v_gene: TRBV7-4; abundance: many; d_gene: -; j_gene: TRBJ2-1; CDR3aa: CASSFSPTSLSYNEQFF; CDR3nt: TGTGCCAGCAGCTTTTCACCTACTTCCCTCTCCTACAATGAGCAGTTCTTC
v_gene: TRBV28; abundance: few; d_gene: -; j_gene: TRBJ2-7; CDR3aa: CASSLGRGERPSYEQYF; CDR3nt: TGTGCCAGCAGTTTGGGCAGGGGGGAAAGGCCCTCCTACGAGCAGTACTTC
v_gene: TRBV7-2; abundance: -; d_gene: -; j_gene: TRBJ1-2; CDR3aa: CASSLALSSQIYGYTF; CDR3nt: TGTGCCAGCAGCTTAGCGCTTTCCTCACAGATCTATGGCTACACCTTC
v_gene: TRBV20-1; abundance: few; d_gene: TRBD2; j_gene: TRBJ2-7; CDR3aa: CSAREGTSGNEQYF; CDR3nt: TGCAGTGCTAGAGAAGGCACTAGCGGGAACGAGCAGTACTTC